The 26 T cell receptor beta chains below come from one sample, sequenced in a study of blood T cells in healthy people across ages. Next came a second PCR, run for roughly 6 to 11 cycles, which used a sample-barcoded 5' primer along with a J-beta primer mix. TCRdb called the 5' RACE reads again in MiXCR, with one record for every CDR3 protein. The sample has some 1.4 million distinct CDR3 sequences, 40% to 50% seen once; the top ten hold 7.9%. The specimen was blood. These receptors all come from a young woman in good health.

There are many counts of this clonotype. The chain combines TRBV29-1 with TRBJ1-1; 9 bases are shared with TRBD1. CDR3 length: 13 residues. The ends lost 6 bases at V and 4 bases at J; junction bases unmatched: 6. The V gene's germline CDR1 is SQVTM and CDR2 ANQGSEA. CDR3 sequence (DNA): TGCAGCGTGCACAGGGGGCACAGCACTGAAGCTTTCTTT. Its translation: CSVHRGHSTEAFF. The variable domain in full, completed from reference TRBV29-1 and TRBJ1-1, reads SAVISQKPSRDICQRGTSLTIQCQVDSQVTMMFWYRQQPGQSLTLIATANQGSEATYESGFVIDKFPISRPNLTFSTLTVSNMSPEDSSIYLCSVHRGHSTEAFFGQGTRLTVV.

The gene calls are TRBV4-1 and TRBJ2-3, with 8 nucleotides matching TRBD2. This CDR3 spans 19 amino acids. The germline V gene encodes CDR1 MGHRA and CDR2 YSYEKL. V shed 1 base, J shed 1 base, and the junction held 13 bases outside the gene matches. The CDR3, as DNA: TGCGCCAGCAGCCAAGCCGCCGGCGGGGGAGCGGGAGGCACAGATACGCAGTATTTT. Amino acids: CASSQAAGGGAGGTDTQYF.

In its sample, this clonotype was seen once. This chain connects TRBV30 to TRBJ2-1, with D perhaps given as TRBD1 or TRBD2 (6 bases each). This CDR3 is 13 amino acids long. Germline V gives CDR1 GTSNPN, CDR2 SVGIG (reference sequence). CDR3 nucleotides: TGTACGTCGGAGGGGGAGCTCTACAATGAGCAGTTCTTC. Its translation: CTSEGELYNEQFF.

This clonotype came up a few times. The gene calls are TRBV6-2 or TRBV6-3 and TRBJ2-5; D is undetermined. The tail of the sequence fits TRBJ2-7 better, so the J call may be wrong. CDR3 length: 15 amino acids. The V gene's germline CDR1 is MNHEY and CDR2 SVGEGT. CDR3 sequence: CASSYSRPRAHEQYF. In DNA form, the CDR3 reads TGTGCCAGCAGTTACTCTCGTCCTAGGGCTCACGAGCAGTACTTC.

The CDR3 coding sequence is TGTGCCAGCAGCCAAGATCTTCAGGGACCTCAGCCCCAGCATTTT. Translation gives CASSQDLQGPQPQHF. The rearrangement joins TRBV3-1 to TRBJ1-5, with TRBD1 as a possible D gene (5 bases). Germline assignment: CDR1 LGHDT and CDR2 YNNKEL (reference sequence). The germline V and J ends were trimmed by 0 bases and 6 bases, with 12 bases remaining between them. This CDR3 comprises 15 residues.

The CDR3 DNA sequence: TGTGCCAGCCTTAGCGGGGGGGCATCTGATACGCAGTATTTT. Amino acids: CASLSGGASDTQYF. The chain couples TRBV4-2 to TRBJ2-3, with 11 bases aligning to TRBD2. V lost 8 bases and J lost 6; bases outside the gene matches: 7. The CDR3 is 14 amino acids. Germline-derived CDR1 and CDR2 are LGHNA and YNFKEQ.

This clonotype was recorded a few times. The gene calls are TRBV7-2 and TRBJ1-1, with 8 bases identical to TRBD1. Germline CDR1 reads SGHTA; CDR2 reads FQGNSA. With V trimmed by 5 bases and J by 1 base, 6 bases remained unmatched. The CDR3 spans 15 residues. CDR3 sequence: CASSPQTGENTEAFF. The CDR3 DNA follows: TGTGCCAGCAGCCCACAGACAGGGGAGAACACTGAAGCTTTCTTT.

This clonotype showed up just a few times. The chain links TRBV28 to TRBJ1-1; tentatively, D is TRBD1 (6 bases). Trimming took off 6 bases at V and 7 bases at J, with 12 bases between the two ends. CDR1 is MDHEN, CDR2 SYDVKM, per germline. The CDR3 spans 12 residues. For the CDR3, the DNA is TGTGCCAGCAGGCCCCGGACAGTTGAAGCTTTCTTT. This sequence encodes CASRPRTVEAFF.

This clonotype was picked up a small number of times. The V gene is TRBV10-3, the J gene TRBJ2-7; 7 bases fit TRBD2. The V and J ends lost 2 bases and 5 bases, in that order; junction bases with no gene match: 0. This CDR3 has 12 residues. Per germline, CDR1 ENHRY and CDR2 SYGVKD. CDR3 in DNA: TGTGCCATCAGTGAGCGGGGGGACGAGCAGTACTTC. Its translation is CAISERGDEQYF.

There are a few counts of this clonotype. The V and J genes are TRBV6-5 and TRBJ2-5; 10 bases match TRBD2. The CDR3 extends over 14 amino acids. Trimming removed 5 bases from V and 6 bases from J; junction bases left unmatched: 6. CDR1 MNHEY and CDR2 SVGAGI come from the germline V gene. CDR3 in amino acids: CASSSGGASKTQYF. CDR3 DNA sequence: TGTGCCAGCAGTAGCGGGGGGGCCTCAAAGACCCAGTACTTC.

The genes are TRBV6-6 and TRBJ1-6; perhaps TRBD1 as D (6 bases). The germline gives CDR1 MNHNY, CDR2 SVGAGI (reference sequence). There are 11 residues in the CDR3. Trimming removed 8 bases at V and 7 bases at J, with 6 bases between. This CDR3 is CASGQNSPLHF. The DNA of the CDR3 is TGTGCCAGCGGACAGAATTCACCCCTCCACTTT.

CDR3 in DNA: TGTGCCATCACCGACAGTAGCGCGAACACCGGGGAGCTGTTTTTT. It is translated as CAITDSSANTGELFF. This chain uses TRBV10-3 with TRBJ2-2; D possibly matches TRBD1 or TRBD2 (5 bases each). Trimming shortened V by 7 bases and J by 0 bases, and 12 bases separated the two germline ends. Germline CDR1 is ENHRY and CDR2 is SYGVKD. The length of the CDR3 is 15 residues.

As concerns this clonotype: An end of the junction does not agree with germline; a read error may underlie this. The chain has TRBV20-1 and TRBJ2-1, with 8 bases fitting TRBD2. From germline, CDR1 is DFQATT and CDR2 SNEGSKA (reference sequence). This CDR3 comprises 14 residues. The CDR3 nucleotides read TGCAGTGCTAGAGATCTGGCGGGGGGCAATGGGCAGTTCTTC. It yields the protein CSARDLAGGNGQFF.

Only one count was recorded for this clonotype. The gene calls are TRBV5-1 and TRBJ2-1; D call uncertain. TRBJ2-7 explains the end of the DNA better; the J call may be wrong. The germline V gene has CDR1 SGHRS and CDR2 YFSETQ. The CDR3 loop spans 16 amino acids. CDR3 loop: CASSLDVSSSYNEQYF. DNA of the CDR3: TGCGCCAGCAGCTTGGATGTCAGCAGCTCCTACAATGAGCAGTACTTC.

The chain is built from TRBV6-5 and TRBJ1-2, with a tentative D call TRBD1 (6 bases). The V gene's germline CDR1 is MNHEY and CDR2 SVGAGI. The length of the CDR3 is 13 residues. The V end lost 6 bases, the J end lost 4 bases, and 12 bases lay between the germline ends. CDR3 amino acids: CASREGTFYGYTF. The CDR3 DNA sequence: TGTGCCAGCAGGGAGGGGACATTCTATGGCTACACCTTC.

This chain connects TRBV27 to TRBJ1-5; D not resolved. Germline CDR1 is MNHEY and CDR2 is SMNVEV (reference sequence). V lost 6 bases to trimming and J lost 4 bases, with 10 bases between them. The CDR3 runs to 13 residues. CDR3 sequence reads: CASSPHTNQPQHF. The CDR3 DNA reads TGTGCCAGCAGCCCACATACGAATCAGCCCCAGCATTTT.

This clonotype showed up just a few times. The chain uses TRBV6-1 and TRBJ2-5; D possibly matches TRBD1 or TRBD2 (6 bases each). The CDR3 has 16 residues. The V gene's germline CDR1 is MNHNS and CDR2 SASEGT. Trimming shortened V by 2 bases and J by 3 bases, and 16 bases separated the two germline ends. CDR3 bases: TGTGCCAGCAGTGAATCCCAGGGGAGGCAAAAAGAGACCCAGTACTTC. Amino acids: CASSESQGRQKETQYF.

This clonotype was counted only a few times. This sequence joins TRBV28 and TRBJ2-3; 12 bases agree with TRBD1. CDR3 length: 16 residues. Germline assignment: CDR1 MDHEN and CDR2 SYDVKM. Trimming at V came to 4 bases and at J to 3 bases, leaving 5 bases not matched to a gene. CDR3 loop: CASSSGTGGATDTQYF. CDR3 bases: TGTGCCAGCAGTTCCGGGACAGGGGGCGCGACAGATACGCAGTATTTT. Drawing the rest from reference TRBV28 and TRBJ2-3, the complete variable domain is DVKVTQSSRYLVKRTGEKVFLECVQDMDHENMFWYRQDPGLGLRLIYFSYDVKMKEKGDIPEGYSVSREKKERFSLILESASTNQTSMYLCASSSGTGGATDTQYFGPGTRLTVL.

CDR3 region: CAWSYNWATGSPLHF. Written as DNA, the CDR3 is TGTGCCTGGAGTTACAATTGGGCGACGGGATCACCCCTCCACTTT. The chain employs TRBV30 and TRBJ1-6; D not certain. Germline V gives CDR1 GTSNPN, CDR2 SVGIG (reference sequence). The CDR3 extends over 15 amino acids. The V and J ends lost 2 bases and 10 bases respectively, with 18 bases between them. Based on the CDR3 plus reference TRBV30 and TRBJ1-6, the full variable domain is SQTIHQWPATLVQPVGSPLSLECTVEGTSNPNLYWYRQAAGRGLQLLFYSVGIGQISSEVPQNLSASRPQDRQFILSSKKLLLSDSGFYLCAWSYNWATGSPLHFGNGTRLTVT.

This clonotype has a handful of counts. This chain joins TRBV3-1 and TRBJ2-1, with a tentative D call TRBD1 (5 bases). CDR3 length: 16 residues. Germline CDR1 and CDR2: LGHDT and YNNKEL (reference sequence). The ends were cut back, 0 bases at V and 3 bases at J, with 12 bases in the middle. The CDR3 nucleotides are TGTGCCAGCAGCCAAGAGGAAGGGGAAAACTACAATGAGCAGTTCTTC. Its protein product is CASSQEEGENYNEQFF.

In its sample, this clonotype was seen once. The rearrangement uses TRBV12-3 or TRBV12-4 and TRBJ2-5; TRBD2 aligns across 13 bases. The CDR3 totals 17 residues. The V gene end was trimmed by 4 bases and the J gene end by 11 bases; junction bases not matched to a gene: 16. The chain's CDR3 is CASSSWTSGGPLGEQYF. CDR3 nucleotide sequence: TGTGCCAGCAGTTCCTGGACTAGCGGGGGCCCCCTGGGGGAGCAGTACTTC.

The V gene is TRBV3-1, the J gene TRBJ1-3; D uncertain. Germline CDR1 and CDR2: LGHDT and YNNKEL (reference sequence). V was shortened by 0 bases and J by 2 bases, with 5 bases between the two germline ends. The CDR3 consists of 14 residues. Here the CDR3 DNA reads TGTGCCAGCAGCCAAGAGGGGACTGGAAACACCATATATTTT. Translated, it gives CASSQEGTGNTIYF.

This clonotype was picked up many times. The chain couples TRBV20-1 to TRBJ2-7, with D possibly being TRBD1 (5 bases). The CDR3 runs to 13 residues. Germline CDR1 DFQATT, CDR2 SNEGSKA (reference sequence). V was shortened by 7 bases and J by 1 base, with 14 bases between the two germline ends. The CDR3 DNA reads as TGCAGTGGTAAGAAGGGGCCTTCCTACGAGCAGTACTTC. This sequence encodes CSGKKGPSYEQYF.

As DNA, the CDR3 is TGCGCCAGCAGTTGGACAGCCGTCGGGGACACTGAAGCTTTCTTT. Translating gives CASSWTAVGDTEAFF. The V call is TRBV4-1, the J call TRBJ1-1; D may be TRBD1 (6 bases). V gave up 6 bases and J gave up 3 bases, with 17 bases separating them. CDR1 and CDR2 (germline): MGHRA, YSYEKL. CDR3 length: 15 residues.

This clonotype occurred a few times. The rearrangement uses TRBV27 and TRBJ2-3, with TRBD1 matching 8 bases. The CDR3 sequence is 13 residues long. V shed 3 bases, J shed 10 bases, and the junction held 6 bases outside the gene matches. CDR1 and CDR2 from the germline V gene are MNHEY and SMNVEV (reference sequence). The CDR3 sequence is CASSLQQGDAQYF. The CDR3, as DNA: TGTGCCAGCAGTTTGCAACAGGGGGACGCGCAGTATTTT.

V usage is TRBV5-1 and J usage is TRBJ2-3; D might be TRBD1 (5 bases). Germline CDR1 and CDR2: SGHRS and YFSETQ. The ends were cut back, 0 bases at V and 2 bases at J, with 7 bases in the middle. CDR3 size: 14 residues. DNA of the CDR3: TGCGCCAGCAGCTTGGAGACAGCCACAGATACGCAGTATTTT. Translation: CASSLETATDTQYF.